The sequence of this T cell receptor (beta chain) was determined in a study of tumor-infiltrating lymphocytes in primary liver carcinoma. At the level of the study: Patients, male and female, were 30 to 69 years old. Samples yielded about 3.5 to 7.5 million productive TCRbeta reads, similar across tissue types.

Total RNA and DNA came together from roughly 20-30 mg of bulk tissue without cell sorting. Making TCR beta cDNA involved 400 to 600 ng total RNA and a constant-region primer. It was through three nested multiplex PCR rounds of slightly modified ARM-PCR that TCR beta libraries arose. Use of TRBV1-TRBV30 forward primers with a C-beta reverse primer characterized the first two PCR rounds, which lasted 10 cycles each. From the multiplex PCR reads, TCRdb called clonotypes with MiXCR, one entry per CDR3 protein. The sample yields about 92,000 distinct CDR3 sequences, just under 70% seen once. There are 14 residues in the CDR3. Germline CDR1 SGHAT, CDR2 FQNNGV. V lost 6 bases to trimming and J lost 3 bases; unmatched junction nucleotides: 4. By proportion, this clonotype is medium-sized.

The source is a man between 35 and 55 years old with primary liver carcinoma and hepatitis B virus infection. Input material: tumor-adjacent normal liver tissue. The chain combines TRBV11-2 with TRBJ2-7; the match to TRBD2 covers 11 bases. The CDR3 DNA sequence: TGTGCCAGCAGACTAGGGACTAGCGGCTACGAGCAGTACTTC. Its translation is CASRLGTSGYEQYF. Full variable domain (rest looked up from reference TRBV11-2 and TRBJ2-7): EAGVAQSPRYKIIEKRQSVAFWCNPISGHATLYWYQQILGQGPKLLIQFQNNGVVDDSQLPKDRFSAERLKGVDSTLKIQPAKLEDSAVYLCASRLGTSGYEQYFGPGTRLTVT.